Each of the 27 T cell receptor beta chains below was sequenced from the same sample in a study of T-cell memory formation after mild COVID-19. TCRdb redid the calling of the 5' RACE reads with MiXCR, one entry per CDR3 protein. The table includes about 130,000 distinct CDR3 sequences, less than 6.5% detected once. Sequencing used PBMCs or a T cell subset sorted from them (not recorded which). The receptors come from an adult woman who had mild COVID-19 (a few samples of this study predate the infection). Cell type and time point are not known.

The table lists this clonotype with a few counts. Written as DNA, the CDR3 is TGTGCCAGCAGTTTAGAGGGGGCCGCGGGTCAGCCCCAGCATTTT. It translates to CASSLEGAAGQPQHF. The chain uses TRBV12-3 or TRBV12-4 and TRBJ1-5; 7 positions agree with TRBD1. The CDR3 runs 15 residues. J gave up 6 bases and V 1 base, and 6 bases lay outside the gene matches.

This sequence joins TRBV5-4 and TRBJ2-3, with D possibly called TRBD1 or TRBD2 (5 bases each). CDR3 length equals 15 residues. The V end was cut by 3 bases, the J end by 6 bases, with 17 bases between. CDR1 and CDR2 from the germline V gene are SGHNT and YYREEE (reference sequence). This CDR3 reads CASSSSGTLGDTQYF. As DNA, the CDR3 is TGTGCCAGCAGCTCCTCCGGGACCCTGGGGGATACGCAGTATTTT.

At least ten counts were recorded for this clonotype. The chain joins TRBV12-3 or TRBV12-4 to TRBJ2-1, with 7 bases that match TRBD1. CDR3 length equals 13 residues. Unmatched junction bases numbered 2, after V lost 4 bases and J lost 5 bases. The CDR3 nucleotides read TGTGCCAGCAGTTGGGACAGCGACAATGAGCAGTTCTTC. Translating gives CASSWDSDNEQFF.

This clonotype was detected ten times or more. This chain joins TRBV5-1 and TRBJ1-1; the D is unclear. The V gene lost 0 bases and the J gene lost 6 bases, with 9 bases spanning the gap. The CDR3 has 13 amino acids. Per the germline V gene, CDR1 is SGHRS and CDR2 is YFSETQ. In nucleotides, the CDR3 is TGCGCCAGCAGCTTGGCGGCGGACTCTGAAGCTTTCTTT. Its protein is CASSLAADSEAFF.

This clonotype was seen ten or more times. The chain combines TRBV12-3 or TRBV12-4 with TRBJ2-1; D possibly corresponds to TRBD1 (6 bases). The CDR3 runs to 13 residues. V lost 2 bases and J lost 6, with 8 bases in between. The CDR3 is CASSLIGGNEQFF. In nucleotides, the CDR3 is TGTGCCAGCAGTTTAATAGGGGGCAATGAGCAGTTCTTC.

This clonotype was detected a few times. This chain links TRBV4-1 with TRBJ2-3; 9 positions agree with TRBD2. Trimming cost V 0 bases and J 2 bases; bases outside gene matches: 12. This CDR3 comprises 19 residues. Germline CDR1 is MGHRA and CDR2 is YSYEKL. DNA for the CDR3: TGCGCCAGCAGCCAAGAGATTGGTCGCGGGAGGGACACCACAGATACGCAGTATTTT. This sequence encodes CASSQEIGRGRDTTDTQYF.

This clonotype occurred a few times. DNA of the CDR3: TGTGCCAGCAGCTTAGCGGCAGGCAGCAATCAGCCCCAGCATTTT. Translation gives CASSLAAGSNQPQHF. J is TRBJ1-5 and V is TRBV7-9; no reliable D call. The CDR3 spans 15 residues. Per the germline V gene, CDR1 is SEHNR and CDR2 is FQNEAQ (reference sequence). Trimming removed 0 bases from V and 1 base from J, with 7 bases in between.

As DNA, the CDR3 is TGCAGTGCCCGGGACAGGGGGCTTGAAAAACTGTTTTTT. It translates to CSARDRGLEKLFF. The rearrangement links TRBV20-1 to TRBJ1-4, with 12 positions matching TRBD1. The CDR3 sequence is 13 residues long. Germline lookup yields CDR1 DFQATT and CDR2 SNEGSKA (reference sequence). Trimming cost V 6 bases and J 7 bases; bases outside gene matches: 3.

This clonotype occurred many times. V is TRBV2 and J is TRBJ2-3, with 8 bases matching TRBD1. After removal of 7 bases from V and 0 bases from J, the junction contained 6 bases not matched to a gene. The CDR3 consists of 15 residues. Germline-derived CDR1 and CDR2 are SNHLY and FYNNEI. The DNA for the CDR3 is TGTGCCAGCAAACCGGGACAGGTTAGCACAGATACGCAGTATTTT. Translation: CASKPGQVSTDTQYF.

This clonotype was picked up many times. The chain couples TRBV12-3 or TRBV12-4 to TRBJ1-2; D is uncertain. Trimming stripped 0 bases from V and 4 bases from J, with 3 bases between. The CDR3 consists of 12 residues. The CDR3 sequence is CASSLARYGYTF. CDR3 sequence (DNA): TGTGCCAGCAGTTTAGCCCGCTATGGCTACACCTTC.

This clonotype was recorded many times. The genes are TRBV5-1 and TRBJ2-5, with D perhaps assigned TRBD1 or TRBD2 (6 bases each). The CDR3 length is 14 residues. Trimming took 1 base from V and 4 from J, leaving 11 bases between them. Germline V gene lookup returns CDR1 SGHRS and CDR2 YFSETQ. CDR3 nucleotides: TGCGCCAGCAGCTTGACGGGGGCGAGAGAGACCCAGTACTTC. It encodes CASSLTGARETQYF.

This clonotype was seen a handful of times. This chain links TRBV6-5 with TRBJ2-3; D tentatively reads TRBD1 or TRBD2 (5 bases each). This CDR3 region has 18 residues. Germline values: CDR1 MNHEY, CDR2 SVGAGI. V was cut by 0 bases and J by 1 base, with 17 bases left in between. The CDR3 nucleotides are TGTGCCAGCAGTTACTCCCCCCCAGGGACCTCCGGCACAGATACGCAGTATTTT. It translates to CASSYSPPGTSGTDTQYF.

This clonotype was seen many times. V gene TRBV7-9 combines with J gene TRBJ2-1, with 7 bases matching TRBD2. The germline V gene encodes CDR1 SEHNR and CDR2 FQNEAQ (reference sequence). The V segment lost 5 bases and the J segment 4 bases; nucleotides outside the gene matches: 14. The CDR3 spans 17 residues. The CDR3 region has the DNA TGTGCCAGCAGCACTAAAGCGGGGTTTAAAGGGTACAATGAGCAGTTCTTC. Translating gives CASSTKAGFKGYNEQFF. Looking up the rest from reference TRBV7-9 and TRBJ2-1 gives the full variable domain: DTGVSQNPRHKITKRGQNVTFRCDPISEHNRLYWYRQTLGQGPEFLTYFQNEAQLEKSRLLSDRFSAERPKGSFSTLEIQRTEQGDSAMYLCASSTKAGFKGYNEQFFGPGTRLTVL.

This chain links TRBV9 with TRBJ1-5, with a possible D match to TRBD1 (6 bases). The germline V gene has CDR1 SGDLS and CDR2 YYNGEE. V dropped 3 bases and J dropped 2 bases, with 12 bases sitting between them. This CDR3 has 15 amino acids. The CDR3 is CASSAGVRGNQPQHF. The CDR3 DNA reads as TGTGCCAGCAGCGCAGGGGTGAGGGGCAATCAGCCCCAGCATTTT. Full variable domain (outside the CDR3, taken from reference TRBV9 and TRBJ1-5): DSGVTQTPKHLITATGQRVTLRCSPRSGDLSVYWYQQSLDQGLQFLIQYYNGEERAKGNILERFSAQQFPDLHSELNLSSLELGDSALYFCASSAGVRGNQPQHFGDGTRLSIL.

In this sample, this clonotype turned up a few times. This chain joins TRBV7-9 and TRBJ1-1; no clear D gene. Trimming pared 4 bases from V and 1 base from J, leaving 13 bases between. Germline-derived CDR1 and CDR2 are SEHNR and FQNEAQ (reference sequence). This CDR3 spans 15 amino acids. The CDR3 DNA reads TGTGCCAGCAGCTACACCGGCCTCAGGAACACTGAAGCTTTCTTT. Its protein product is CASSYTGLRNTEAFF.

This chain uses TRBV20-1 with TRBJ1-1, with TRBD1 matching over 7 bases. This CDR3 has 15 residues. J lost 1 base, V lost 6 bases, and 11 bases had no gene match. Germline lookup yields CDR1 DFQATT and CDR2 SNEGSKA (reference sequence). This CDR3 is CSANSGTVGNTEAFF. The CDR3 DNA reads TGCAGTGCAAATTCAGGGACAGTGGGGAACACTGAAGCTTTCTTT.

The chain links TRBV24-1 to TRBJ2-1, with D possibly TRBD2 on 6 matching bases. The length of the CDR3 is 13 residues. Trimming shortened V by 5 bases and J by 8 bases, and 12 bases separated the two germline ends. The germline gives CDR1 KGHDR, CDR2 SFDVKD. The CDR3 sequence: CATSGWGVDEQFF. The CDR3, as DNA: TGTGCCACCAGTGGTTGGGGGGTCGATGAGCAGTTCTTC.

This clonotype was counted many times. The chain uses TRBV7-9 and TRBJ2-5; the D gene is possibly TRBD2 (5 bases). The CDR3 covers 16 residues. In germline, CDR1 is SEHNR, CDR2 FQNEAQ (reference sequence). The germline V and J ends were trimmed by 5 bases and 4 bases, with 20 bases remaining between them. In nucleotides, the CDR3 is TGTGCCAGCAGCGTCCTTTCCTTTCGGGATCCAGAGACCCAGTACTTC. This codes for CASSVLSFRDPETQYF.

This clonotype was seen only a few times. The V gene is TRBV7-3, the J gene TRBJ2-6, with D possibly being TRBD1 (5 bases). V dropped 2 bases and J dropped 4 bases, with 9 bases sitting between them. The CDR3 loop spans 15 amino acids. CDR1 SGHTA and CDR2 FQGTGA come from the germline V gene. The CDR3 loop is CASSLDPGGANVLTF. The DNA for the CDR3 is TGTGCCAGCAGCTTAGACCCAGGGGGGGCCAACGTCCTGACTTTC.

This clonotype was seen only a few times. V and J are TRBV5-1 and TRBJ2-3; possible D gene TRBD2, 5 bases. Looked up from germline, CDR1 is SGHRS and CDR2 is YFSETQ. V shed 0 bases and J shed 1 base, with 12 bases lying between them. This CDR3 has 16 residues. The CDR3 reads CASSLVRAGGTDTQYF. The CDR3 DNA sequence: TGCGCCAGCAGCTTGGTGAGGGCTGGGGGCACAGATACGCAGTATTTT.

This clonotype was recorded a few times. V and J are TRBV30 and TRBJ1-5; D unresolved. Per germline, CDR1 GTSNPN and CDR2 SVGIG (reference sequence). Trimming pared 1 base from V and 4 bases from J, leaving 14 bases between. The CDR3 runs to 15 residues. CDR3 nucleotide sequence: TGTGCCTGGAGTGACCACGGGTGGGCAAATCAGCCCCAGCATTTT. It encodes CAWSDHGWANQPQHF.

This sequence joins TRBV6-6 and TRBJ2-3, with D unclear. Germline V gene data show CDR1 as MNHNY and CDR2 as SVGAGI (reference sequence). The CDR3 extends over 12 amino acids. Trimming shortened V by 6 bases and J by 6 bases, and 10 bases separated the two germline ends. The CDR3 DNA reads as TGTGCCAGCAGAACACCTCCGGATACGCAGTATTTT. It encodes CASRTPPDTQYF.

This clonotype was counted many times. The rearrangement joins TRBV5-1 to TRBJ1-1, with D hard to call. The CDR3 has 14 residues. The germline CDR1 and CDR2 sequences are SGHRS and YFSETQ. V was clipped by 0 bases and J by 1 base, with 7 bases between them. In DNA form, the CDR3 reads TGCGCCAGCAGCTTGGGACCGCGGAACACTGAAGCTTTCTTT. Amino acids: CASSLGPRNTEAFF.

This clonotype was seen only a few times. CDR3 nucleotides: TGTGCCAGCGGCGCCAGACAGGGGGTCGCCTACAATGAGCAGTTCTTC. Its translation is CASGARQGVAYNEQFF. The chain uses TRBV2 and TRBJ2-1; 9 nucleotides align to TRBD1. With 8 bases clipped from V and 2 bases from J, the junction kept 10 bases outside the gene matches. CDR1 is SNHLY, CDR2 FYNNEI, per germline. CDR3 length: 16 residues.

This clonotype was seen ten or more times. This sequence joins TRBV20-1 and TRBJ2-1; no firm D call. V was trimmed by 3 bases and J by 2 bases, leaving 11 bases between them. Germline CDR1 is DFQATT and CDR2 is SNEGSKA (reference sequence). The CDR3 runs to 14 residues. DNA of the CDR3: TGCAGTGCTAGTCCCCGGGCAACCTACAATGAGCAGTTCTTC. As protein: CSASPRATYNEQFF.

In its sample, this clonotype was seen a few times. This sequence joins TRBV20-1 and TRBJ2-5; 11 bases map to TRBD2. CDR1 and CDR2 (germline): DFQATT, SNEGSKA (reference sequence). The junction had 15 bases not matched to a gene; V was cut back by 1 base and J by 5 bases. This CDR3 has 18 amino acids. The CDR3 loop reads CSARGEPFTSGRSETQYF. The DNA of the CDR3 is TGCAGTGCTAGAGGAGAGCCCTTTACTAGCGGGAGAAGTGAGACCCAGTACTTC.

This clonotype has ten or more counts. This chain links TRBV5-6 with TRBJ2-7; possibly TRBD2 for D (5 bases). This CDR3 contains 15 residues. The V end lost 3 bases, the J end lost 2 bases, and 15 bases lay between the germline ends. The germline gives CDR1 SGHDT, CDR2 YYEEEE. In DNA form, the CDR3 reads TGTGCCAGCAGCTGGAGGACTCCGAACGCCTACGAGCAGTACTTC. Protein sequence: CASSWRTPNAYEQYF.